The rows below give T cell receptor beta chains drawn from one sample of a study of CD8 T cells in Susac syndrome. TCRdb redid the calling of the immunoSEQ multiplex PCR reads with MiXCR, one entry per CDR3 protein. Among some 200,000 distinct CDR3 sequences listed, roughly 96% were seen once. The sequencing input was CD4+ T cells from PBMCs. These receptors originate from a human donor with multiple sclerosis. Both conserved end residues are part of each CDR3. The D gene is left open where the match is weak.

length: 12; V: TRBV2; J: TRBJ2-2; D: NA; DNA: TGTGCCAGCAGTGAAGGGGGGTACCAGCTGTTTTTT; CDR3: CASSEGGYQLFF
length: 10; V: TRBV7-2; J: TRBJ1-2; D: NA; DNA: TGTGCCAGCAGCTACTATGGCTACACCTTC; CDR3: CASSYYGYTF
length: 13; V: TRBV20-1; J: TRBJ2-3; D: NA; DNA: TGCAGTGCTAGAGGCGCGAGTGCAGATACGCAGTATTTT; CDR3: CSARGASADTQYF
length: 14; V: TRBV25-1; J: TRBJ2-1; D: NA; DNA: TGTGCCAGCAGTGAACGGCAGCCCCTTAATGAGCAGTTCTTC; CDR3: CASSERQPLNEQFF
length: 15; V: TRBV28; J: TRBJ2-1; D: TRBD2; DNA: TGTGCCAGTAGTTTTGGCGGGAGCTCCTACAATGAGCAGTTCTTC; CDR3: CASSFGGSSYNEQFF
length: 11; V: TRBV2; J: TRBJ1-1; D: NA; DNA: TGTGCCAGCAGTGAGATGGGACGCGCTTTCTTT; CDR3: CASSEMGRAFF
length: 16; V: TRBV7-9; J: TRBJ2-3; D: NA; DNA: TGTGCCAGCAGCTTCGCTCTCGGGTCCCACAGAGGTACGCAGTATTTT; CDR3: CASSFALGSHRGTQYF
length: 15; V: TRBV6-2/TRBV6-3; J: TRBJ2-7; D: TRBD2; DNA: TGTGCCAGCAGGCCCCGGACTAGCGGGACCTACGAGCAGTACTTC; CDR3: CASRPRTSGTYEQYF
length: 14; V: TRBV7-2; J: TRBJ1-2; D: NA; DNA: TGTGCCAGCAGCCACGGAGATCAGGGCTATGGCTACACCTTC; CDR3: CASSHGDQGYGYTF
length: 17; V: TRBV3-1; J: TRBJ2-5; D: TRBD2; DNA: TGTGCCAGCAGCCAAGAAGTTGGGCTAGCGGGGAGAGAGACCCAGTACTTC; CDR3: CASSQEVGLAGRETQYF
length: 13; V: TRBV20-1; J: TRBJ2-7; D: TRBD1; DNA: TGCAGTGGGGGTCCAGGGGGTGTCTACGAGCAGTACTTC; CDR3: CSGGPGGVYEQYF
length: 12; V: TRBV7-9; J: TRBJ2-5; D: NA; DNA: TGTGCCAGCAGCTTAGTGCCGTGGACCCAGTACTTC; CDR3: CASSLVPWTQYF
length: 10; V: TRBV29-1; J: TRBJ2-5; D: NA; DNA: TGCAGCGGCACACAAGAGACCCAGTACTTC; CDR3: CSGTQETQYF
length: 15; V: TRBV7-9; J: TRBJ1-1; D: TRBD1; DNA: TGTGCCAGCAGCTTCGGGACAGGGGGGAGCACTGAAGCTTTCTTT; CDR3: CASSFGTGGSTEAFF
length: 15; V: TRBV27; J: TRBJ2-7; D: TRBD1; DNA: TGTGCCAGCAGTTCGCCGGGACAGGGGGCGTGGGAGCAGTACTTC; CDR3: CASSSPGQGAWEQYF
length: 14; V: TRBV2; J: TRBJ1-2; D: TRBD1; DNA: TGTGCCAGCAGTGGGGGACAGACCTCCTATGGCTACACCTTC; CDR3: CASSGGQTSYGYTF
length: 13; V: TRBV30; J: TRBJ1-1; D: NA; DNA: TGTGCCTGGAGTGTACAAATAAACACTGAAGCTTTCTTT; CDR3: CAWSVQINTEAFF
length: 14; V: TRBV20-1; J: TRBJ1-1; D: TRBD1; DNA: TGCAGTGCCCTCCCGATAACAGGGGCTAATGAAGCTTTCTTT; CDR3: CSALPITGANEAFF